The clone carrying this T cell receptor beta chain was seen repeatedly, ten times or more. Trimming took off 1 base at V and 0 bases at J, with 3 bases between the two ends. Germline V gives CDR1 MDHEN, CDR2 SYDVKM. CDR3 length equals 14 residues. One entry per CDR3 protein results from TCRdb running MiXCR on the 5' RACE reads. The table has some 68,000 distinct CDR3 sequences, roughly 13% seen once. The time point was: longitudinal time-point 1 (baseline). This entry is derived from a study of neurological immune-mediated disorders. This chain uses TRBV28 with TRBJ1-4; D uncertain. This TCR derives from a female donor with HTLV-1-associated myelopathy (HAM/TSP). Sequenced: PBMCs. The CDR3 is CASSLSATNEKLFF. In nucleotides, the CDR3 is TGTGCCAGCAGTTTATCAGCAACTAATGAAAAACTGTTTTTT.